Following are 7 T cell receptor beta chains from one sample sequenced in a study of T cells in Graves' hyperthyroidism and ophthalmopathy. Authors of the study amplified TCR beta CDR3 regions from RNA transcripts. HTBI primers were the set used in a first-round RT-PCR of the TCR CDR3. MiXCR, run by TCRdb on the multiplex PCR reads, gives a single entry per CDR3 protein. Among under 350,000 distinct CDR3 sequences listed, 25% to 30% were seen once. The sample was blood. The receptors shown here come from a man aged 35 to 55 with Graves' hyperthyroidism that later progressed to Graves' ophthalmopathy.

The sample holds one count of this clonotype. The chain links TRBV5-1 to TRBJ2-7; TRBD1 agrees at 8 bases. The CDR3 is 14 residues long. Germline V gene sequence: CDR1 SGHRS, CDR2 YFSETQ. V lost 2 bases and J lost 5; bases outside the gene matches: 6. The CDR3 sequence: CASSFATGADEQYF. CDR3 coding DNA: TGCGCCAGCAGCTTCGCGACAGGGGCGGACGAGCAGTACTTC.

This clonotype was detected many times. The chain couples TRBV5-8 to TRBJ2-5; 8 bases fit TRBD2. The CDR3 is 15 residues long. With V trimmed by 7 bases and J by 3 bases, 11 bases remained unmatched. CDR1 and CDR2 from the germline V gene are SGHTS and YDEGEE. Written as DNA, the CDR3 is TGTGCCAGCCTCGGGGGGGGCGCTTTGAAAGAGACCCAGTACTTC. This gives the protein CASLGGGALKETQYF.

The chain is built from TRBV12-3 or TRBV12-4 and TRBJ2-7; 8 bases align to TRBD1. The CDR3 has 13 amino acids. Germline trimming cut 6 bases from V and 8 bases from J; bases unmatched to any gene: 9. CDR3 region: CASSRGQGGQQYF. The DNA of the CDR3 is TGTGCCAGCAGCCGTGGACAGGGCGGACAGCAGTACTTC.

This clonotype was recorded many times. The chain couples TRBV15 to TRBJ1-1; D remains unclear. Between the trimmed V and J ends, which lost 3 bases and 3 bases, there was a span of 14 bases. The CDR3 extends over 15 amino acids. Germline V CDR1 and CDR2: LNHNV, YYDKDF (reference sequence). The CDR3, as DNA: TGTGCCACCAGCAGGGGCCCGACCAGCGACACTGAAGCTTTCTTT. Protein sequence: CATSRGPTSDTEAFF.

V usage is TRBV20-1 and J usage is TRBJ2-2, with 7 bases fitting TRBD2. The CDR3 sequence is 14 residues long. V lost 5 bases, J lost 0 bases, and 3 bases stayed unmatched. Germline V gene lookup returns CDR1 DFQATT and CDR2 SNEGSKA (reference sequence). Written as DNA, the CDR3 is TGCAGTGCTCCGCGGGAGACGAACACCGGGGAGCTGTTTTTT. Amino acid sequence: CSAPRETNTGELFF.

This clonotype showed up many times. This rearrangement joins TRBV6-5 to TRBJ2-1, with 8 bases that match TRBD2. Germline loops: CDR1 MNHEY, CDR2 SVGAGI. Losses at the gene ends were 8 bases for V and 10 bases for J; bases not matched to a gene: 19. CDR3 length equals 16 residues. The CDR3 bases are TGTGCCAGCTGCGGGTTCTATCAAGCGGGAGTAGGCGAGCAGTTCTTC. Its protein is CASCGFYQAGVGEQFF.

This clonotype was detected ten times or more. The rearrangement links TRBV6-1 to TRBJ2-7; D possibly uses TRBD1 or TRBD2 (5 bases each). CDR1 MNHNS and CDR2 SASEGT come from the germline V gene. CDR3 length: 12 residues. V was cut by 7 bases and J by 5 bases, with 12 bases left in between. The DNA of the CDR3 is TGTGCCAGCAAGGACACGACTAACGAGCAGTACTTC. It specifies CASKDTTNEQYF.